What follows describes a single TCR beta chain. This clone was recorded only once. The specificity of this receptor is unknown. There are no base qualities to consult, and no much larger clone falls within one base. Between the V and J ends, shortened by 5 bases and 12 bases respectively, the junction contains 5 bases. Taken from the germline V gene, the CDR1 and CDR2 loops are SQVTM and ANQGSEA. From the cysteine through the phenylalanine, the CDR3 covers 8 amino acids. The CDR3 DNA has 24 bases and is translated from base 1. The data are from a study of cytomegalovirus exposure and HLA in healthy donors (dated by TCRdb to about 2017). For context, the study as a whole: An earlier analysis of approximately 640 of the donors reported more than 250 Gb of sequence data and approximately 110 million unique TCR beta sequences from about 180 million T cells. The aim of the study was to test whether cataloging public T cell receptors could identify signatures of past pathogen exposure. Donor age, sex, ethnicity and CMV serostatus were collected together with the repertoire data. Typing coverage varied by locus: roughly 629-640 donors for A, B, C, DRB1 and DQB1; roughly 560 for DQA1; about 570 for DPA1; roughly 470 for DPB1. Both class I and class II loci were covered by HLA typing, at four-digit resolution. A later analysis re-examined previously published TCR beta repertoires from over 500 donors and added high-resolution HLA genotyping to investigate patterns of TCR occurrence. All discovery cohort repertoires had been generated using a single sequencing platform. In an earlier analysis of 550 to 700 of the donors, high-throughput TCR beta sequencing was used to judge whether each TCR beta V gene segment behaved as functional or pseudogenic. The T cell repertoires of several hundred subjects were profiled by immunosequencing and related to cytomegalovirus serostatus. In the later analysis, no new phenotypic data were used to find candidate immune exposures; instead, reliance was placed on TCR beta sequences and their occurrence across donors. The study combined high-throughput TCR immunosequencing, statistical association of individual TCRs with disease status, and machine learning to predict cytomegalovirus infection status. Of the 300 to 500 genotyped donors, 65% to 90% were placed in the genetic ancestry cluster associated with self-reported Caucasian donors. An early release covering some 640 HLA-typed donors comprised 250 to 350 gigabases of sequencing data and around 80 million unique TCR sequences. Besides the first cohort of more than 650 subjects, a separate validation cohort made up of 120 different subjects was used. Genome-wide SNP genotypes for about 55% of the roughly 670 donors were used in a later genetic analysis, which treated that subset as a discovery cohort. On average, over 200,000 unique TCR beta nucleotide sequences were sequenced per donor among 398 genotyped donors of the cohort, with 15% to 20% of those sequences being non-productive. Because of strong linkage in the cohort, roughly five DR-DQ haplotypes were treated as single units for association and clustering.

Study-wide findings and limitations: Compared with equally common non-associated chains, HLA-associated TCR beta chains in a later analysis were more clonally expanded and had lower generation probabilities. Some IMGT-functional V segments, including TRBV6-2 and TRBV6-3, could not be distinguished by the 87-base-pair reads and were therefore excluded. Compared with the approximately 670-donor mean, donors in an Asian-associated ancestry cluster had fewer N-insertions in productive TCRs, according to a later genetic analysis. A later analysis found that most CMV-associated TCR beta chains appeared HLA-restricted, with HLA associations seemingly driven largely by CMV exposure. The study gave a list of 150 to 200 TCR beta chains associated with cytomegalovirus. A few of the identified cytomegalovirus-associated TCR beta chains were confirmed in vitro to be specific for cytomegalovirus antigens. A later genetic analysis associated a missense DCLRE1C variant with V-gene and J-gene trimming of TCR beta chains, and an independent cohort replicated the association. In both the original and validation cohorts, the classifier was reported to diagnose cytomegalovirus status with high specificity and sensitivity. Roughly uniform sequencing depth across donors was assumed in presence/absence analyses, although this assumption may not hold. In a later analysis, several top co-occurrence clusters were reported to appear linked to parvovirus B19, influenza, CMV and Epstein-Barr virus. The earlier analysis of approximately 540 of the donors excluded over 15 rarely observed V segments, including chromosome 9 orphons, because counts were too low. An earlier analysis of approximately 540 of the donors showed that most TCR beta V segments appeared in productive rearrangements either about 87% or about 30% of the time, which broadly matched IMGT annotations. Specific HLA alleles were associated with 15,000 to 20,000 TCR beta sequences at a false discovery rate of 0.05 in a later analysis. A group of highly shared sequence variants was considered likely to be a technical artifact of the sequencing pipeline. According to a later analysis, TCR association rates differed among HLA loci, with DRB1 alleles showing the most associated TCRs and HLA-C alleles showing the fewest. Correlated functional status among segregating V segments might reflect linkage disequilibrium, but an unknown experimental factor could not be ruled out. Immune exposure information for the cohort was limited to CMV serostatus. HLA typing was unavailable for some donors at each locus, so association tests used only the typed subset. Only TCR beta chains were sequenced in this cohort, and the absence of alpha or paired-chain data limited detectable features. According to the authors, the approach could potentially be generalized to other disease states and immunological phenotypes. A further reported finding was that TCR beta sequences accurately predicted the HLA-A and HLA-B alleles for most subjects in the first cohort. When HLA alleles, especially DR and DQ, strongly co-occurred, TCR associations were difficult to assign to individual alleles. While some public TCRs were present in many individuals, most TCR sequences turned up only very rarely across donors.

The library was obtained by the immunoSEQ multiplex PCR assay. For the multiplex PCR, a mixture combining 60 forward primers for TCR Vbeta segments and 13 reverse primers for TCR Jbeta segments was used. A multiplex PCR assay on genomic DNA amplified the CDR3 region of rearranged TCR beta genes. Amplified TCR beta libraries were sequenced as 87-base-pair reads on the Illumina HiSeq System. Per the authors' processing: A later analysis counted about 80 million unique TCR beta chains across the 550 to 750 repertoires, and 9 million to 14 million of these chains were shared by at least two donors. Raw reads were error-corrected and collapsed into unique sequences by a nearest-neighbor algorithm in which closely related sequences were merged to remove PCR and sequencing errors. Alignment of CDR3 sequences to IMGT reference sequences was used to assign V, D and J gene segments. For a sequence to be retained, at least a six-nucleotide match to both a V gene segment and a J gene segment was required. Rearrangements were classified as productive when the CDR3 lacked stop codons and remained in frame with V and J, and all other rearrangements were classified as non-productive. CDR3 was defined by IMGT convention, running from the second conserved V-encoded cysteine to the conserved J-encoded phenylalanine. Sequences without an unambiguous match to a single V gene segment were excluded from the earlier analysis of approximately 560 of the donors. In an earlier analysis of about 590 of the donors, a V segment was called functional when productive rearrangements were above 56.7%, and segregating when the standard deviation between donors exceeded 5%. A statistical classification framework was built for diagnosing cytomegalovirus status from the catalog of TCR beta chain sequences. V and J gene assignment, in a later analysis, came from comparing TCR nucleotide sequences with IMGT/GENE-DB human TR gene sequences. Using the TCRdist pipeline, a later analysis assigned CDR3 sequences along with most-parsimonious VDJ recombination scenarios. In a later analysis, every TCR beta chain was defined by the combination of its CDR3 amino acid sequence and its V-gene family, and reads without a unique V-gene family were dropped. To address suspected cross-contamination and a sequencing artifact, a later analysis removed around 600 highly shared, low-generation-probability nucleotide sequences. In a later analysis, a clonal expansion index was calculated for each public chain from normalized within-repertoire ranks of inferred template counts. A later analysis computed generation probabilities with a VDJ recombination model fitted to out-of-frame rearrangements, and checked the results against IGoR. In a later analysis, hypergeometric tests were used to score TCR-TCR, TCR-HLA and TCR-CMV co-occurrence, with a repertoire-size bias correction applied to TCR pairs. In a later analysis, false discovery rates were estimated by permuting HLA or CMV assignments 20 times. In a later analysis, co-occurring TCRs were grouped using DBSCAN, and TCRdist sequence similarity was added for clustering within HLA-allele-positive subsets. Repertoires with fewer than 30,000 or more than 120,000 public chains, plus five repertoires with anomalous nucleotide sharing, were excluded from co-occurrence clustering. Not all clones reach the TCRdb copy of this immuneACCESS table, which keeps in-frame sequences only. Checked studies attribute under half of the gap to unresolved V genes and leave the rest unexplained. The D gene and trimming were derived from the DNA, and the V and J assignments and clone size from that table. The sample contains roughly 49,000 clones, around 85% of them found a single time. The top ten clonotypes cover approximately 2.5% of the sample.

In total, fewer than 750 healthy bone marrow donors made up the cohort. At the time of sampling, all cohort members were nominally healthy, though unrecorded immune exposures were likely present. The donor tested CMV seropositive and was one of the 289 seropositive cohort members. Every donor gave a peripheral blood sample, and the peripheral blood mononuclear cells from that sample were used for TCR beta sequencing. Genomic DNA was extracted from the blood cell samples with the Qiagen DNeasy Blood Extraction Kit. Sequenced sample: PBMCs. The rearranged segments are TRBV29-1 and TRBJ2-1; too little of a D gene remains to name it. The TCR comes from a boy aged 5-17 years in good health and CMV-seropositive. The CDR3 corresponds to CSVSGQFF. Here is the DNA: TGCAGCGTTTCAGGGCAGTTCTTC.